The following is a T cell receptor (beta chain) sequence with its context. The antigen is undetermined. This sample was taken from a study of tumor-infiltrating lymphocytes in primary liver carcinoma. Findings of the study overall: Present in all five tumor regions were only about 7.5-25% of the top clones.

CDR1 is SGHTA, CDR2 FQGNSA, per germline. The CDR3 is 16 amino acids. With 5 bases clipped from V and 5 bases from J, the junction kept 12 bases outside the gene matches. Making TCR beta cDNA involved roughly 500 ng total RNA and a constant-region primer. Each TCR beta library was derived from three nested multiplex PCR rounds that employed slightly modified ARM-PCR. Each of the first two PCR rounds ran roughly 9 cycles with TRBV1-TRBV30 forward and C-beta reverse primers. TCRdb processed the multiplex PCR reads anew with MiXCR; each CDR3 protein has one entry. Here the sample spans about 78,000 distinct CDR3 sequences, 71% being singletons. The source material, about 17-31 mg of unsorted bulk tissue, was used to co-extract RNA and DNA.

This TCR was sampled from an older woman with primary liver carcinoma and hepatitis B virus infection. This rearrangement joins TRBV7-2 to TRBJ1-1; 9 positions agree with TRBD1. Sample: liver tumor tissue from sampling region 4. Subset: tumor region T4, right-lateral pole. CDR3 protein: CASSARTGGELTEAFF. The CDR3 region has the DNA TGTGCCAGCAGCGCCCGAACAGGGGGCGAGTTGACTGAAGCTTTCTTT.